The 5 T cell receptor beta chains below come from one sample, sequenced in a study of T cell responses to AZD1222 COVID-19 vaccine. Using immunoSEQ multiplex PCR, the repertoire was profiled, and TCRdb retains in-frame clones only, with some absent. This table holds approximately 100,000 clones, roughly 88% found once. The source was peripheral blood, collected on day 0 of MenACWY control vaccination. The receptors come from an adult in good health.

This chain uses TRBV7-7 with TRBJ2-3; the match to TRBD1 covers 7 bases. V trimming: 5 bases; J trimming: 7 bases; junction bases outside the gene matches: 12. Germline V gene sequence: CDR1 SSHAT, CDR2 FNYEAQ (reference sequence). CDR3 length: 15 residues. Here the CDR3 reads CASSLGRQGVNTQYF. The CDR3 nucleotides read TGTGCCAGCAGCCTGGGGCGCCAGGGGGTGAATACGCAGTATTTT.

V usage is TRBV24-1 and J usage is TRBJ1-5; the match to TRBD1 covers 7 bases. Germline-derived CDR1 and CDR2 are KGHDR and SFDVKD. The CDR3 totals 13 residues. The V and J ends lost 7 bases and 6 bases, in that order; junction bases with no gene match: 5. The CDR3 is CATRGQAGQPQHF. The CDR3 bases are TGTGCCACCAGAGGACAGGCGGGTCAGCCCCAGCATTTT.

The chain couples TRBV30 to TRBJ1-6; 8 nucleotides agree with TRBD1. With V trimmed by 5 bases and J by 5 bases, 5 bases remained unmatched. The germline V gene has CDR1 GTSNPN and CDR2 SVGIG (reference sequence). This CDR3 is built from 14 residues. CDR3 DNA sequence: TGTGCCTGGTCGGACAGGGTCGATAATTCACCCCTCCACTTT. Residues: CAWSDRVDNSPLHF.

The V call is TRBV6-1, the J call TRBJ2-7, with D maybe TRBD1 (5 bases). V dropped 0 bases and J dropped 2 bases, with 11 bases sitting between them. The V gene's germline CDR1 is MNHNS and CDR2 SASEGT. The CDR3 spans 15 residues. CDR3 sequence (DNA): TGTGCCAGCAGTGAAGCGGAAGGGGAACCCTACGAGCAGTACTTC. Amino acid sequence: CASSEAEGEPYEQYF.

The chain combines TRBV9 with TRBJ2-1; 16 bases are shared with TRBD2. CDR1 is SGDLS and CDR2 is YYNGEE in the germline V gene. The CDR3 loop spans 17 amino acids. V lost 3 bases to trimming and J lost 7 bases; unmatched junction nucleotides: 7. The CDR3, as DNA: TGTGCCAGCAGCGCTGGGACTAGCGGGGGGGCGTGGAATGAGCAGTTCTTC. Translating gives CASSAGTSGGAWNEQFF.